This note documents a single TCR beta chain sequence. The target antigen is unknown. The sample is drawn from a study of OX40 agonist ivuxolimab in advanced cancers. Overall study: Patients were dosed intravenously with ivuxolimab at 0.01 to 10 mg/kg every 2 weeks. From roughly 20 to 79 years was the age range, with a mean of 60 years, and about 83% were male. Whole-study results and caveats: The study did not work out the antigen specificity of the expanded peripheral T cells.

A history of autoimmune disease or systemic immunosuppression excluded patients. Losses at the gene ends were 4 bases for V and 7 bases for J; bases not matched to a gene: 12. The CDR3 length is 15 residues. Germline assignment: CDR1 MNHNY and CDR2 SVGAGI (reference sequence). The protocol was immunoSEQ multiplex PCR, while the TCRdb copy is restricted to in-frame clones and leaves out a portion. This sample has fewer than 75,000 clones, with around 90% found just once. The rearrangement links TRBV6-6 to TRBJ1-2; 7 bases match TRBD1. This clonotype was obtained from an adult with an advanced solid tumor such as melanoma, head and neck, liver or kidney cancer. Sequences were derived from CD4+ or CD8+ T cells sorted from blood, sampled in a trial of the OX40 agonist ivuxolimab. DNA for the CDR3: TGTGCCAGCAGTTTTCGACAGGGAGGGATCGGTGGCTACACCTTC. Translating it yields CASSFRQGGIGGYTF.